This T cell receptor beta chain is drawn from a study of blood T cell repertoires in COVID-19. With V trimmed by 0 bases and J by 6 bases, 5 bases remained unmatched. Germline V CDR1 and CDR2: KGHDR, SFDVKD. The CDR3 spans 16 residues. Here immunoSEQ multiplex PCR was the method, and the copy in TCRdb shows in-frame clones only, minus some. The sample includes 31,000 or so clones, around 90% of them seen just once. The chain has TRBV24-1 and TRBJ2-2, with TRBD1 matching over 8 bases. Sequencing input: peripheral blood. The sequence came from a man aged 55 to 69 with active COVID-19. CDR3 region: CATSDLVDRAAGELFF. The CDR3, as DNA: TGTGCCACCAGTGATTTGGTGGACAGGGCAGCCGGGGAGCTGTTTTTT.